These 18 T cell receptor beta chains were all obtained from the same sample, sequenced in a study of blood T cells in healthy people across ages. A sample-barcoded 5' primer and a J-beta primer mix were used in a second PCR of roughly 6 to 11 cycles. TCRdb reprocessed the 5' RACE reads with MiXCR, giving one entry per CDR3 protein. The data show 850,000 to 1,100,000 distinct CDR3 sequences, with around two fifths seen just once and 10% to 15% held by the top ten. The sequenced sample was blood. The receptors stem from a man in his late teens or twenties in good health.

This chain joins TRBV6-5 and TRBJ1-5; D possibly corresponds to TRBD1 (6 bases). CDR1 and CDR2 (germline): MNHEY, SVGAGI. The CDR3 consists of 15 residues. Between the trimmed V and J ends, which lost 6 bases and 0 bases, there was a span of 12 bases. The CDR3 loop reads CASSRQAYSNQPQHF. Written as DNA, the CDR3 is TGTGCCAGCAGCCGACAGGCTTATAGCAATCAGCCCCAGCATTTT.

The chain has TRBV2 and TRBJ2-1; D gene ambiguous. The J call may be wrong; the DNA end is better matched by TRBJ2-7. CDR1 is SNHLY, CDR2 FYNNEI, per germline. CDR3 length equals 12 residues. The CDR3 sequence: CASSELYNEQYF. The CDR3 DNA sequence: TGTGCCAGCAGTGAATTGTACAATGAGCAGTACTTC.

The J gene is TRBJ2-1, the V gene TRBV7-2, with D unclear. CDR1 is SGHTA, CDR2 FQGNSA, per germline. V shed 2 bases and J shed 10 bases, with 6 bases lying between them. This CDR3 spans 11 amino acids. CDR3 nucleotides: TGTGCCAGCAGCTTAAAAACGGAGCAGTTCTTC. Amino acids: CASSLKTEQFF.

V is TRBV6-2 or TRBV6-3 and J is TRBJ1-1; D remains unclear. Germline-derived CDR1 and CDR2 are MNHEY and SVGEGT. CDR3 length: 14 amino acids. The V gene lost 6 bases and the J gene lost 4 bases, with 15 bases spanning the gap. Here the CDR3 DNA reads TGTGCCAGCAGAATAGTACGGGGATTCACTGAAGCTTTCTTT. Its protein is CASRIVRGFTEAFF.

The chain recombines TRBV18 with TRBJ1-2; TRBD1 matches at 7 bases. The length of the CDR3 is 14 residues. Germline V gene data show CDR1 as KGHSH and CDR2 as LQKENI. V gave up 4 bases and J gave up 4 bases; unmatched junction bases: 6. The CDR3 nucleotides are TGTGCCAGCTCACGGGAAGGGGGCGCCTATGGCTACACCTTC. Amino acids: CASSREGGAYGYTF.

This clonotype appeared a few times. J is TRBJ1-6 and V is TRBV10-3; weak D call: TRBD1 (6 bases). CDR1 and CDR2 (germline): ENHRY, SYGVKD. Trimming took off 4 bases at V and 7 bases at J, with 14 bases between the two ends. CDR3 length: 15 amino acids. The CDR3 DNA reads as TGTGCCATCAGTGGTCCGGGACACTCCAATTCACCCCTCCACTTT. Protein product: CAISGPGHSNSPLHF.

V usage is TRBV3-1 and J usage is TRBJ2-1; a weak D match, TRBD1 (6 bases). The CDR3 is made up of 14 amino acids. CDR1 is LGHDT and CDR2 is YNNKEL in the germline V gene (reference sequence). V lost 2 bases and J lost 10, with 15 bases in between. The CDR3 is CASSQSGRGNEQFF. The CDR3 nucleotides read TGTGCCAGCAGCCAATCGGGCAGGGGAAACGAGCAGTTCTTC.

V and J are TRBV7-9 and TRBJ2-5; 8 nucleotides agree with TRBD1. The CDR3 loop spans 15 amino acids. Per the germline V gene, CDR1 is SEHNR and CDR2 is FQNEAQ (reference sequence). Germline trimming cut 5 bases from V and 5 bases from J; bases unmatched to any gene: 10. CDR3 sequence: CASSTDRGPWETQYF. CDR3 bases: TGTGCCAGCAGCACCGACAGGGGTCCTTGGGAGACCCAGTACTTC.

J is TRBJ1-1 and V is TRBV20-1, with D possibly TRBD1 on 6 matching bases. Germline assignment: CDR1 DFQATT and CDR2 SNEGSKA (reference sequence). The CDR3 loop spans 14 amino acids. V dropped 6 bases and J dropped 4 bases, with 18 bases sitting between them. As DNA, the CDR3 is TGCAGTGCCGCCACGGGGGCGGAAAGCACTGAAGCTTTCTTT. Protein: CSAATGAESTEAFF.

Only a few counts were recorded for this clonotype. V and J are TRBV28 and TRBJ1-2, with 10 bases that match TRBD1. The germline V gene has CDR1 MDHEN and CDR2 SYDVKM. This CDR3 has 15 amino acids. V trimming: 3 bases; J trimming: 6 bases; junction bases outside the gene matches: 7. The CDR3 DNA reads as TGTGCCAGCAGTTTTCCGGGACAGGGGCGACATGGCTACACCTTC. It specifies CASSFPGQGRHGYTF.

This clonotype was picked up a small number of times. The chain links TRBV29-1 to TRBJ1-4; 7 bases agree with TRBD1. This CDR3 contains 14 residues. Germline CDR1 SQVTM, CDR2 ANQGSEA. V was clipped by 0 bases and J by 5 bases; unmatched bases: 3. The CDR3 region has the DNA TGCAGCGTTGAAGAAGCAGGGGGAAATGAAAAACTGTTTTTT. This gives the protein CSVEEAGGNEKLFF.

V is TRBV9 and J is TRBJ2-2, with TRBD1 identical over 7 bases. Looked up from germline, CDR1 is SGDLS and CDR2 is YYNGEE. The CDR3 sequence is 16 residues long. V lost 4 bases to trimming and J lost 1 base; unmatched junction nucleotides: 7. The CDR3 here is CASSPPGQLNTGELFF. The CDR3 DNA reads TGTGCCAGCAGCCCGCCGGGACAGTTGAACACCGGGGAGCTGTTTTTT.

The chain uses TRBV6-5 and TRBJ2-3, with 8 nucleotides matching TRBD1. J was trimmed by 6 bases and V by 5 bases; bases with no gene match: 10. The CDR3 extends over 15 amino acids. Germline-derived CDR1 and CDR2 are MNHEY and SVGAGI. The CDR3 is CASSPRDRPADTQYF. The CDR3 DNA reads TGTGCCAGCAGTCCCCGGGACAGGCCCGCGGATACGCAGTATTTT.

To note about this clonotype: At one end the junction does not follow the germline gene, possibly because of a read error. This chain uses TRBV4-3 with TRBJ1-6; 9 bases line up with TRBD1. Germline CDR1 LGHNA, CDR2 YSLEER. CDR3 length equals 15 residues. The CDR3 DNA is TGCGCCAGCAGCCCCGAGGGACAGGGAGGTTCACCCCCCCACTTT. Its translation is CASSPEGQGGSPPHF.

This clonotype was picked up a small number of times. V is TRBV9 and J is TRBJ1-4; possibly TRBD1 for D (6 bases). With 2 bases removed from V and 8 bases from J, the gap between germline ends came to 13 bases. Germline CDR1 and CDR2: SGDLS and YYNGEE. The CDR3 length is 14 residues. This CDR3 reads CASSVGAPGEKLFF. The DNA of the CDR3 is TGTGCCAGCAGCGTGGGGGCCCCTGGGGAAAAACTGTTTTTT.

This clonotype was seen a handful of times. The gene calls are TRBV4-1 and TRBJ2-2; TRBD2 is a possible D gene (6 bases). Germline lookup yields CDR1 MGHRA and CDR2 YSYEKL. CDR3 length equals 15 residues. The ends were cut back, 1 base at V and 3 bases at J, with 9 bases in the middle. CDR3 region: CASSQGDSDTGELFF. DNA for the CDR3: TGCGCCAGCAGCCAAGGGGACTCAGACACCGGGGAGCTGTTTTTT.

This clonotype has only a few counts. CDR3 amino acids: CASSQARGQRTDTQYF. The CDR3 DNA reads TGCGCCAGCAGCCAAGCCCGGGGACAGCGCACAGATACGCAGTATTTT. The gene calls are TRBV4-3 and TRBJ2-3; 7 nucleotides match TRBD1. The CDR3 consists of 16 residues. Germline CDR1 and CDR2: LGHNA and YSLEER. V lost 1 base and J lost 1; bases outside the gene matches: 5.

The chain recombines TRBV14 with TRBJ1-2; TRBD1 agrees at 8 bases. Germline lookup yields CDR1 SGHDN and CDR2 FVKESK. The J segment lost 4 bases and the V segment lost 1 base, leaving 5 bases of the junction unmatched. This CDR3 is 15 amino acids long. The CDR3, as DNA: TGTGCCAGCAGCCAAGTTCCAGGGGGCGGCTATGGCTACACCTTC. Amino acid sequence: CASSQVPGGGYGYTF.